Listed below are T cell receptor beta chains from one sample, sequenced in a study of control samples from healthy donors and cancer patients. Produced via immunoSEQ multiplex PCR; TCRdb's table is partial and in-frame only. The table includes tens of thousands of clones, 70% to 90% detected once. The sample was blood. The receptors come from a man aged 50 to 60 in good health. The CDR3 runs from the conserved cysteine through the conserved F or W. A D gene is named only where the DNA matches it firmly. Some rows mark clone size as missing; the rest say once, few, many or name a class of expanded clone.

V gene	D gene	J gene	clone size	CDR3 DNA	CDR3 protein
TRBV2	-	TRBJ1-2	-	TGTGCCAGCGGAAGGGGGGTCAGGGATTCTAACTATGGCTACACCTTC	CASGRGVRDSNYGYTF
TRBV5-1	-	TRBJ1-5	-	TGCGCCAGCAGCTTGACGGTCAATCAGCCCCAGCATTTT	CASSLTVNQPQHF
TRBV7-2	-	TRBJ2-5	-	TGTGCCAGCAGCCCGCTTGTCGGGCAAGAGACCCAGTACTTC	CASSPLVGQETQYF
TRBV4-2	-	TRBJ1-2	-	TGTGCCAGCAGCCACCCTCAGGACGGAAACTATGGCTACACCTTC	CASSHPQDGNYGYTF
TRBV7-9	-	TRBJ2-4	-	TGTGCCAGCAGCTTAGGGGACAAGCTATACTTC	CASSLGDKLYF
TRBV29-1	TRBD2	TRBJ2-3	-	TGCAGCGTGGGGACTAGCGACGCGCAGTATTTT	CSVGTSDAQYF
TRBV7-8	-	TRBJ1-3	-	TGTGCCAGCAGCTTAGCGTCAGGGAGAAACACCATATATTTT	CASSLASGRNTIYF
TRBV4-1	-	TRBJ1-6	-	TGCGCCAGCAGCCTAGTCGTCAGATATAATTCACCCCTCCACTTT	CASSLVVRYNSPLHF
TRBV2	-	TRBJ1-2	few	TGTGCCAGCAGTGAGCGCGGATTTGACGGCTACACCTTC	CASSERGFDGYTF
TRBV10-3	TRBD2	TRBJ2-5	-	TGTGCCATCAGTGGGGTGCGGGGGGGCCAAGAGACCCAGTACTTC	CAISGVRGGQETQYF
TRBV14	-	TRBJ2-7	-	TGTGCCAGCAGCCCCCGGGGTATGAGCCGTGCCGAGCAGTACTTC	CASSPRGMSRAEQYF
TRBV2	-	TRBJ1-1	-	TGTGCCAGCAGGAGTGCGGTCCAGCGGTCCACTGAAGCTTTCTTT	CASRSAVQRSTEAFF
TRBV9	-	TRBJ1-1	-	TGTGCCAGCAGCCCCGGGAGCGGGGGGACTGAAGCTTTCTTT	CASSPGSGGTEAFF
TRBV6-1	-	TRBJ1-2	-	TGTGCCAGCAGTGAAGGTAGCTATGGCTACACCTTC	CASSEGSYGYTF
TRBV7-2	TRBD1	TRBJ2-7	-	TGTGCCAGCAGCCCTTGGACAGGGCTTTCGTCCTACGAGCAGTACTTC	CASSPWTGLSSYEQYF
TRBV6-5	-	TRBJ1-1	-	TGTGCCAGCAGTTCCCAATGGACATGGACTGAAGCTTTCTTT	CASSSQWTWTEAFF
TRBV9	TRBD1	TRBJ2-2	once	TGTGCCAGCAGCGTAGCTACAGGGACAGGGGGCTCCGGGGAGCTGTTTTTT	CASSVATGTGGSGELFF
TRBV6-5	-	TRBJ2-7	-	TGTGCCAGCAGTTACTCGATGGACGAGCAGTACTTC	CASSYSMDEQYF
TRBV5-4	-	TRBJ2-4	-	TGTGCCAGCAGCTTCTTAACCGGGACCCCTTCTCTCAAAAACATTCAGTACTTC	CASSFLTGTPSLKNIQYF
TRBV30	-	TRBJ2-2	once	TGTGCCTGGAGCCTTGGGCCTAAGGGAGCCACCGGGGAGCTGTTTTTT	CAWSLGPKGATGELFF
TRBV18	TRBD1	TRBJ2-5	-	TGTGCCAGCTCGCCCGGGACAGGCGAAGAGACCCAGTACTTC	CASSPGTGEETQYF
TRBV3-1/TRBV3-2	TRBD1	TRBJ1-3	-	TGTGCCAGCAGCGATGGACAGGGGGCACACACCATATATTTT	CASSDGQGAHTIYF
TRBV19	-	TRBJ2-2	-	TGTGCCAGTACCCAAGGGGGGCGGGGCACCGGGGAGCTGTTTTTT	CASTQGGRGTGELFF
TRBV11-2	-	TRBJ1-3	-	TGTGCCAGCAGCTTAATCTCAACTGGGGGAAACACCATATATTTT	CASSLISTGGNTIYF
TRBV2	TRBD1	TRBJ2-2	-	TGTGCCAGCAGTGAAGCGAGGGGGACAGGGGGCTACACCGGGGAGCTGTTTTTT	CASSEARGTGGYTGELFF
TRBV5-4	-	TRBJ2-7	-	TGTGCCAGCAGTTATGACGGCTACTACGAGCAGTACTTC	CASSYDGYYEQYF
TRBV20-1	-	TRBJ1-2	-	TGCAGTGCTAAATGGGGTTATGGCTACACCTTC	CSAKWGYGYTF
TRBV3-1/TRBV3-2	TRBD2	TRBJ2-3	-	TGTGCCAGCAGCCAAGAGGGTCTAGCGGATAGCACAGATACGCAGTATTTT	CASSQEGLADSTDTQYF
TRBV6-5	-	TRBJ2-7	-	TGTGCCAGCAGTTTCTCACGGGGGCCGAGCTCCTACGAGCAGTACTTC	CASSFSRGPSSYEQYF
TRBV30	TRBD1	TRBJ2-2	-	TGTGCCTGGGGAGGGGGACAGGGCATAGGCGGGGAGCTGTTTTTT	CAWGGGQGIGGELFF
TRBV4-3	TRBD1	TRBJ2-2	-	TGCGCCAGCAGCCAGTCCCTACCAGGGGGCGGCACCGGGGAGCTGTTTTTT	CASSQSLPGGGTGELFF
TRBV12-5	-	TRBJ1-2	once	TGTGCTAGTGGTTTGGCCGCCGGGACCATTAACTATGGCTACACCTTC	CASGLAAGTINYGYTF
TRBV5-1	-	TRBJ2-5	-	TGCGCCAGCAGCTTGGACAGGGTCCAAGAGACCCAGTACTTC	CASSLDRVQETQYF
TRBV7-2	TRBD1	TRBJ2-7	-	TGTGCCAGCAGCCCAATCCTTGACAGGGGGTTATCCTACGAGCAGTACTTC	CASSPILDRGLSYEQYF
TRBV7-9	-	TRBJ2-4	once	TGTGCCAGCAGCTTAGAAGGGACGACTGGGGCCAAAAACATTCAGTACTTC	CASSLEGTTGAKNIQYF
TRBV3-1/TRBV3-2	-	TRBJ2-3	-	TGTGCCAGCAGCCAAGCAGGGGGGACAGATACGCAGTATTTT	CASSQAGGTDTQYF
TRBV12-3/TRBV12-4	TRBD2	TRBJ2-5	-	TGTGCCAGCAGTTTTCGGGGAGGGGAGACCCAGTACTTC	CASSFRGGETQYF
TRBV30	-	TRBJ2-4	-	TGTGCCTGGAGTGTACTTTCGCCTAAAAACATTCAGTACTTC	CAWSVLSPKNIQYF
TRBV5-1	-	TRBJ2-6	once	TGCGCCAGCAGCTTGGGATCTGGGGCCAACGTCCTGACTTTC	CASSLGSGANVLTF
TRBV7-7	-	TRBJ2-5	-	TGTGCTAGCAGCTTATCAGGGGAGACCCAGTACTTC	CASSLSGETQYF